Presented here are 15 T cell receptor beta chains from one specimen sequenced in a study of glioma-infiltrating T cells after dendritic cell vaccination. The assay was immunoSEQ multiplex PCR, and TCRdb's table has in-frame clones only and misses some. The repertoire consists of fewer than 50,000 clones, with over 75% occurring once and the leading ten covering more than 9.5%. The source material was blood, sampled before dendritic cell vaccination. These receptors were collected from a human donor with glioblastoma.

The chain is built from TRBV7-9 and TRBJ1-1; D not certain. CDR3 length: 15 residues. From germline, CDR1 is SEHNR and CDR2 FQNEAQ (reference sequence). Trimming pared 1 base from V and 0 bases from J, leaving 9 bases between. This CDR3 reads CASSLEAGMNTEAFF. CDR3 coding DNA: TGTGCCAGCAGCTTAGAGGCGGGGATGAACACTGAAGCTTTCTTT.

V is TRBV10-3 and J is TRBJ2-7; 7 nucleotides line up with TRBD1. Trimming at V came to 9 bases and at J to 5 bases, leaving 7 bases not matched to a gene. The CDR3 has 12 residues. Looked up from germline, CDR1 is ENHRY and CDR2 is SYGVKD. The chain's CDR3 is CAIEDRDNEQYF. In nucleotides, the CDR3 is TGTGCCATTGAAGACAGGGACAACGAGCAGTACTTC.

As DNA, the CDR3 is TGTGCCAGCTTTGAAAGGGGGAACACTGAAGCTTTCTTT. Translation gives CASFERGNTEAFF. J is TRBJ1-1 and V is TRBV13, with D possibly being TRBD1 (5 bases). The V gene lost 8 bases and the J gene lost 1 base, with 11 bases spanning the gap. The CDR3 has 13 residues. Germline V lookup: CDR1 PRHDT, CDR2 FYEKMQ (reference sequence).

The chain joins TRBV27 to TRBJ1-4, with 8 bases that match TRBD1. With 9 bases clipped from V and 4 bases from J, the junction kept 7 bases outside the gene matches. CDR3 size: 14 residues. Germline V gene lookup returns CDR1 MNHEY and CDR2 SMNVEV (reference sequence). The CDR3 sequence is CARPKTGDNEKLFF. CDR3 nucleotide sequence: TGTGCCAGGCCTAAGACAGGGGATAATGAAAAACTGTTTTTT.

The V gene is TRBV5-6, the J gene TRBJ1-1; D unclear. Germline V gene data show CDR1 as SGHDT and CDR2 as YYEEEE. V was pared by 5 bases and J by 0 bases, with 11 bases between. This CDR3 comprises 14 residues. The CDR3 sequence: CASRPTTLNTEAFF. CDR3 nucleotides: TGTGCCAGCAGACCTACGACACTGAACACTGAAGCTTTCTTT.

This sequence joins TRBV10-1 and TRBJ2-1; 8 nucleotides agree with TRBD2. The V gene end was trimmed by 6 bases and the J gene end by 1 base; junction bases not matched to a gene: 2. The length of the CDR3 is 14 residues. Germline V lookup: CDR1 WNHNN, CDR2 SYGVQD (reference sequence). The CDR3 DNA is TGCGCCAGCAGGCCTAGCGGGTCCTACAATGAGCAGTTCTTC. It encodes CASRPSGSYNEQFF.

The chain combines TRBV5-4 with TRBJ2-2; D call uncertain. Germline V CDR1 and CDR2: SGHNT, YYREEE (reference sequence). The CDR3 is 15 amino acids. Trimming took off 3 bases at V and 2 bases at J, with 11 bases between the two ends. CDR3 sequence: CASSSAVANTGELFF. The CDR3 DNA reads TGTGCCAGCAGCTCCGCCGTGGCCAACACCGGGGAGCTGTTTTTT. Based on the CDR3 plus reference TRBV5-4 and TRBJ2-2, the full variable domain is ETGVTQSPTHLIKTRGQQVTLRCSSQSGHNTVSWYQQALGQGPQFIFQYYREEENGRGNFPPRFSGLQFPNYSSELNVNALELDDSALYLCASSSAVANTGELFFGEGSRLTVL.

This clone was observed once. V and J are TRBV4-1 and TRBJ2-2; D is unclear. CDR1 and CDR2 from the germline V gene are MGHRA and YSYEKL. V lost 0 bases and J 6 bases, leaving 11 bases between the germline ends. The CDR3 is made up of 15 amino acids. DNA of the CDR3: TGCGCCAGCAGCCAAGATTACAGTAATCCCGGGGAGCTGTTTTTT. Its translation: CASSQDYSNPGELFF.

CDR3: CASSPGQGAHTEAFF. The CDR3 DNA follows: TGTGCCAGTTCCCCAGGACAGGGGGCACACACTGAAGCTTTCTTT. The chain links TRBV6-1 to TRBJ1-1; 11 nucleotides line up with TRBD1. Germline V gene lookup returns CDR1 MNHNS and CDR2 SASEGT. The CDR3 length is 15 residues. Trimming cost V 9 bases and J 3 bases; bases outside gene matches: 9.

The rearrangement links TRBV19 to TRBJ2-1, with 10 bases that match TRBD2. J gave up 4 bases and V 4 bases, and 10 bases lay outside the gene matches. The CDR3 is 17 amino acids. Germline CDR1 and CDR2: LNHDA and SQIVND (reference sequence). The CDR3 DNA sequence: TGTGCCAGTAGTAGGCCTCGACTAGCGGGTTTGTACAATGAGCAGTTCTTC. Translating gives CASSRPRLAGLYNEQFF.

The V and J genes are TRBV7-2 and TRBJ2-1; possibly TRBD2 for D (6 bases). The CDR3 runs 15 residues. Trimming pared 5 bases from V and 11 bases from J, leaving 22 bases between. Germline loops: CDR1 SGHTA, CDR2 FQGNSA. CDR3 protein: CASSRYTTSLAQQFF. The DNA of the CDR3 is TGTGCCAGCAGCCGTTACACCACAAGTCTAGCGCAGCAGTTCTTC.

V and J are TRBV11-2 and TRBJ2-7, with 9 nucleotides matching TRBD1. Per the germline V gene, CDR1 is SGHAT and CDR2 is FQNNGV. V lost 7 bases to trimming and J lost 6 bases; unmatched junction nucleotides: 13. The CDR3 runs 15 residues. CDR3 sequence (DNA): TGTGCCAGCACCTTCTTCGGACAGGGGCGATCCGAGCAGTACTTC. This codes for CASTFFGQGRSEQYF.

The chain links TRBV12-5 to TRBJ1-6, with 9 bases identical to TRBD1. The trim removed 6 bases at V and 10 bases at J, leaving 7 bases unmatched. This CDR3 contains 14 residues. Per germline, CDR1 LGHNT and CDR2 FRNRAP. The CDR3: CASGPGQGRSPLHF. As DNA, the CDR3 is TGTGCTAGTGGCCCGGGACAGGGCCGCTCACCCCTCCACTTT. Variable domain in full (rest from reference TRBV12-5 and TRBJ1-6): DARVTQTPRHKVTEMGQEVTMRCQPILGHNTVFWYRQTMMQGLELLAYFRNRAPLDDSGMPKDRFSAEMPDATLATLKIQPSEPRDSAVYFCASGPGQGRSPLHFGNGTRLTVT.

The gene calls are TRBV5-1 and TRBJ2-1, with TRBD2 as a possible D gene (6 bases). With 6 bases removed from V and 2 bases from J, the gap between germline ends came to 15 bases. Germline CDR1 is SGHRS and CDR2 is YFSETQ. The CDR3 consists of 15 residues. The chain's CDR3 is CASTLGGVAYNEQFF. DNA of the CDR3: TGCGCCAGCACTCTGGGGGGTGTGGCCTACAATGAGCAGTTCTTC.

This clone showed up just once. This chain joins TRBV18 and TRBJ2-7; a possible D gene is TRBD1 (6 bases). V was trimmed by 3 bases and J by 3 bases, leaving 12 bases between them. There are 14 residues in the CDR3. Germline CDR1 KGHSH, CDR2 LQKENI. CDR3 sequence: CASSPTGTSYEQYF. The DNA of the CDR3 is TGTGCCAGCTCACCTACCGGGACAAGCTACGAGCAGTACTTC.